Listed below are T cell receptor beta chains from one sample, sequenced in a study of human thymus T cells. The data were produced by immunoSEQ multiplex PCR, yet TCRdb's version contains in-frame clones alone and is incomplete. The data show tens of thousands of clones, with 94% seen just once and nearly 6% held by the top ten. Specimen: blood. The source is a boy younger than two with a congenital heart defect but otherwise immunologically healthy. Both conserved end residues are trimmed from each CDR3.

j_call	v_call	cdr3_aa
TRBJ2-5	TRBV5-1	ASSLVRETQY
TRBJ2-2	TRBV19	ASSISGMRTGELF
TRBJ1-5	TRBV5-8	ASSLGTGGAGQPQH
TRBJ1-1	TRBV4-1	ASSLRPSQFQNTEAF
TRBJ1-2	TRBV7-2	ASSARTGHYGYT
TRBJ2-1	TRBV7-3	ASSSSGDYNEQF
TRBJ1-4	TRBV28	ASSLTGTGSNEKLF
TRBJ2-7	TRBV27	ASRGRSSYEQY
TRBJ2-7	TRBV2	ASSEPVAFPYEQY
TRBJ2-3	TRBV4-1	ASSQGSLSNSFDTQY
TRBJ2-7	TRBV5-4	ASSSSGGPYEQY
TRBJ2-5	TRBV6-1	ASSVGQGEETQY
TRBJ2-1	TRBV7-2	ASSLGGEQF